This note documents a single T cell receptor beta chain sequence. With 1 base removed from V and 3 bases from J, the gap between germline ends came to 13 bases. The CDR3 extends over 15 amino acids. Germline CDR1 MNHNS, CDR2 SASEGT. The data belong to a study of blood T cells in healthy people across ages. The second PCR ran about 6 to 12 cycles with a sample-barcoded 5' primer and J-beta primers. TCRdb fed the 5' RACE reads into MiXCR, producing one record per CDR3 protein. The sample records 1.5 million to 2 million distinct CDR3 sequences, roughly 30% being singletons. The J gene is TRBJ2-7, the V gene TRBV6-1; perhaps TRBD2 as D (7 bases). The sequenced material came from blood. This TCR came from a woman in her 30s in good health. CDR3 sequence: CASSEGRGAFYEQYF. The CDR3 nucleotides read TGTGCCAGCAGTGAAGGCCGGGGGGCCTTCTACGAGCAGTACTTC.